This TCR beta chain was sequenced in a study of shared clonotypes between healthy human individuals. Study-wide results and caveats: Estimated richness values were generally larger in naive subsets than in memory subsets.

The naive CD8 subset, CD45RO-negative cells positively selected for CCR7, excluded terminally differentiated effector memory CD45RA+ cells. With regard to this clone: Its antigen is not known.

Replicate PCRs from sorted subsets contained roughly 200 ng DNA, which is around 30,000 T cell genomes. Profiled with immunoSEQ multiplex PCR; TCRdb holds only in-frame clones, not every one. This sample has some 2 million clones, with about 95% found just once. This CDR3 region has 14 residues. V lost 6 bases and J 3 bases, leaving 14 bases between the germline ends. Germline CDR1 reads MNHEY; CDR2 reads SVGAGI. Sequenced input: naive CD8+ T cells sorted from blood. V gene TRBV6-5 combines with J gene TRBJ1-1, with a weak D call TRBD1 (6 bases). This sequence was found in a man aged 18 to 29 in good health. The CDR3, as DNA: TGTGCCAGCAGGACCCAGGGGAGGGACACTGAAGCTTTCTTT. The encoded protein is CASRTQGRDTEAFF.